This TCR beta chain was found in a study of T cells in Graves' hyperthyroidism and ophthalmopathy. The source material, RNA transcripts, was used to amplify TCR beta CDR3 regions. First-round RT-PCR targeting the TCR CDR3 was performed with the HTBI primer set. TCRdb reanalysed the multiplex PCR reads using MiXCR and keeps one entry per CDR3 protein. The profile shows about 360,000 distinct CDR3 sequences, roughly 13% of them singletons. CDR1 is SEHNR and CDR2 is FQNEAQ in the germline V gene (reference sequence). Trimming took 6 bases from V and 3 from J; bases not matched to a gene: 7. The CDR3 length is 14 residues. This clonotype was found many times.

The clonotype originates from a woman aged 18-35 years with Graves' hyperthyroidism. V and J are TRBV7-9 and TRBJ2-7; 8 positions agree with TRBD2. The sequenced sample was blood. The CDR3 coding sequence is TGTGCCAGCAGTCTTAGCGGGAAGAACTACGAGCAGTACTTC. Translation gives CASSLSGKNYEQYF.